In this sample, the clone carrying this TCR beta chain turned up a few times. This sample is part of a study of T cell changes during pregnancy in multiple sclerosis. The CDR3 contains 17 residues. Germline CDR1 and CDR2: SGHTA and FQGNSA. Trimming cost V 2 bases and J 4 bases; bases outside gene matches: 11. Sequenced by immunoSEQ multiplex PCR; TCRdb stores in-frame clones only, minus some. The table records 30,000 to 40,000 clones, under 95% of them present only once. The chain couples TRBV7-2 to TRBJ2-5; 9 nucleotides align to TRBD2. The source material was CD4+ T cells from peripheral blood mononuclear cells, sampled in the third trimester of pregnancy. The origin of this receptor is a female donor in good health, enrolled as a control in a pregnancy study. In nucleotides, the CDR3 is TGTGCCAGCAGCTTATACCCAGCGGGGGGATCGGGAGAGACCCAGTACTTC. It is translated as CASSLYPAGGSGETQYF.